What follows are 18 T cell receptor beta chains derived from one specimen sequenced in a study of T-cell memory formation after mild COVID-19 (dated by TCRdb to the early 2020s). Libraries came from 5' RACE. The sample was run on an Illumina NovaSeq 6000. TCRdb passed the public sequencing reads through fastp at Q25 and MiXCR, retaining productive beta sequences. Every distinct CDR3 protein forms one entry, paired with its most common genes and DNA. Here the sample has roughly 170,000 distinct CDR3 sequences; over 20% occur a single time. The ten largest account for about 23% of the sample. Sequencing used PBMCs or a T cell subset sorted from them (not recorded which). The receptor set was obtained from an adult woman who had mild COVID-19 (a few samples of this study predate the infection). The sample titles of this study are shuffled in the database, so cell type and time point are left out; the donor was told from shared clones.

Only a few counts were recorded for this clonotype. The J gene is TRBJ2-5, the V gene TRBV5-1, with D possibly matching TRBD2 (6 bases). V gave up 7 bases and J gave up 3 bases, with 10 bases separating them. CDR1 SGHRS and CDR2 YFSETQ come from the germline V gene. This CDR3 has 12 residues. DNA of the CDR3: TGCGCCAGCGGGGGGATGGAAGAGACCCAGTACTTC. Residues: CASGGMEETQYF.

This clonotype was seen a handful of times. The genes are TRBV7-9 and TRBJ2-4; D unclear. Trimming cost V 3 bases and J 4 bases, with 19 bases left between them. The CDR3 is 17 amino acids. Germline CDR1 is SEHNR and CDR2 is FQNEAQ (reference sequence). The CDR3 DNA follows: TGTGCCAGCAGCTTCAAGTATGAGTCTGGAAGGAAAAACATTCAGTACTTC. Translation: CASSFKYESGRKNIQYF.

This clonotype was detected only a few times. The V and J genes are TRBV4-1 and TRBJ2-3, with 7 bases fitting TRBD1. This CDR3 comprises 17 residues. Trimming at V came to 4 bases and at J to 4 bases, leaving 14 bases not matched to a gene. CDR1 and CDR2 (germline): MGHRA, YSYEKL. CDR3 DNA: TGCGCCAGCAGCCCATTCCGACAGGGTCAGGACGCAGATACGCAGTATTTT. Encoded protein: CASSPFRQGQDADTQYF.

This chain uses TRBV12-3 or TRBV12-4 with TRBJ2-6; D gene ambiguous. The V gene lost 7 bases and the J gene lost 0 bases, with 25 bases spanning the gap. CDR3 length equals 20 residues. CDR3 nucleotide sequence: TGTGCCAGCACTGTTGATTGGGCGGAAAAAGCCCTCTCTGGGGCCAACGTCCTGACTTTC. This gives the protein CASTVDWAEKALSGANVLTF.

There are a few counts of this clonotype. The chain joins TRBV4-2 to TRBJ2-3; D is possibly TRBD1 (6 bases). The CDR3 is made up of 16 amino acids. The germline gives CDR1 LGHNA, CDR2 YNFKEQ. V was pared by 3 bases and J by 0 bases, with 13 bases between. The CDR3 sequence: CASSHLRGTSTDTQYF. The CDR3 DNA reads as TGTGCCAGCAGCCACCTCAGGGGAACTAGCACAGATACGCAGTATTTT.

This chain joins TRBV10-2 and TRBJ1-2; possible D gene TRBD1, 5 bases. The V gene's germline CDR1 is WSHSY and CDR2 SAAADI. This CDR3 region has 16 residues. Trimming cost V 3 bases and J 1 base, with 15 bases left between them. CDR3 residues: CASSDRLRDFNYGYTF. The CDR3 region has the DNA TGCGCCAGCAGTGACAGACTCAGGGATTTTAACTATGGCTACACCTTC.

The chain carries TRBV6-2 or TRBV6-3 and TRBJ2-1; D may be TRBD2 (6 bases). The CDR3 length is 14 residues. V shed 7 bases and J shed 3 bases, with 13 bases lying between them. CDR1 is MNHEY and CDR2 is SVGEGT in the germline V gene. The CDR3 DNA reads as TGTGCCAGCAACCTCGGGACTGTCTACAATGAGCAGTTCTTC. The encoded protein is CASNLGTVYNEQFF.

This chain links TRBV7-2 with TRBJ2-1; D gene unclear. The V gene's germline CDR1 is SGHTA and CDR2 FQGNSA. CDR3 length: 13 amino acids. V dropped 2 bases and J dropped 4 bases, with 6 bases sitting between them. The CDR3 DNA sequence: TGTGCCAGCAGCTTACTACTATACAATGAGCAGTTCTTC. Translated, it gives CASSLLLYNEQFF.

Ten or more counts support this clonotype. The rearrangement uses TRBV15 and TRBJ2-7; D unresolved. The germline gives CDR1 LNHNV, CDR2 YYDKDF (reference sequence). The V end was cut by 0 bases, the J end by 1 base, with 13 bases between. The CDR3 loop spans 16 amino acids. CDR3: CATSRDPQRRSYEQYF. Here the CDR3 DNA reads TGTGCCACCAGCAGAGATCCGCAGCGCCGATCCTACGAGCAGTACTTC.

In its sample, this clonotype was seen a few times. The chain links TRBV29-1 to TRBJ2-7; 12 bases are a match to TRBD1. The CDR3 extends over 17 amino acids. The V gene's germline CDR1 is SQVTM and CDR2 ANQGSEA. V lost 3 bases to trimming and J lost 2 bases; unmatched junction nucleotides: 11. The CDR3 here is CSVDRDRGPKSTYEQYF. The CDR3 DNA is TGCAGCGTTGACCGGGACAGGGGGCCTAAGTCGACCTACGAGCAGTACTTC.

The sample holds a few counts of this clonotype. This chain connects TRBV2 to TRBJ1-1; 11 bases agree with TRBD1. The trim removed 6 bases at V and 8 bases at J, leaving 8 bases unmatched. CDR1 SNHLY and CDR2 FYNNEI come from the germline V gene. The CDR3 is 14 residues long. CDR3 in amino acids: CASRDRGRGQEAFF. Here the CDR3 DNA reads TGTGCCAGCAGGGACAGGGGGCGAGGACAGGAAGCTTTCTTT.

The CDR3 protein is CASNAILGNSYEQYF. CDR3 coding DNA: TGTGCCAGCAATGCCATACTGGGAAACTCCTACGAGCAGTACTTC. The V and J genes are TRBV2 and TRBJ2-7; no clear D gene. Per the germline V gene, CDR1 is SNHLY and CDR2 is FYNNEI. Trimming took 7 bases from V and 0 from J, leaving 16 bases between them. The CDR3 spans 15 residues.

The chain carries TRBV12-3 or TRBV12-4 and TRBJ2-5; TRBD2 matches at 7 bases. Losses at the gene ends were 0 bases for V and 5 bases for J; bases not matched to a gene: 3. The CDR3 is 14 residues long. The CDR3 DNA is TGTGCCAGCAGTTTAGCGGGGGGGTTGGAGACCCAGTACTTC. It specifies CASSLAGGLETQYF.

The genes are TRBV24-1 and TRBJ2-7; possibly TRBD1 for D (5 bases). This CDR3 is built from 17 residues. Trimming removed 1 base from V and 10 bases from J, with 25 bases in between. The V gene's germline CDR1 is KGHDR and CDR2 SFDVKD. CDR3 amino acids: CATSDLSPRDSRFAQYF. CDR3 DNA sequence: TGTGCCACCAGTGATTTAAGCCCCCGCGACAGTCGATTCGCCCAGTACTTC.

CDR3 nucleotides: TGTGCCACCCAGATTGTTGCGGGAGGTACCTCCTACGAGCAGTACTTC. It yields the protein CATQIVAGGTSYEQYF. The V gene is TRBV6-6, the J gene TRBJ2-7; 8 bases map to TRBD2. This CDR3 has 16 amino acids. The ends lost 10 bases at V and 0 bases at J; junction bases unmatched: 14. From germline, CDR1 is MNHNY and CDR2 SVGAGI (reference sequence).

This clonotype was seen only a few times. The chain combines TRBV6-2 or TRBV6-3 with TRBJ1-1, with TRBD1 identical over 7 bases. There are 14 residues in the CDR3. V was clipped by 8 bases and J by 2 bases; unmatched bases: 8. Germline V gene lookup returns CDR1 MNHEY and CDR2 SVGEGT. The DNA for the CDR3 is TGTGCCAGCGGGAGGGACAGCCTAAACACTGAAGCTTTCTTT. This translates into CASGRDSLNTEAFF.

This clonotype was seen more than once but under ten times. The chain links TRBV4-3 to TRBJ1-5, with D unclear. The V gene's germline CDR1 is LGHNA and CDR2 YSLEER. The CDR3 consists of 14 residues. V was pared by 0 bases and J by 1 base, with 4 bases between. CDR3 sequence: CASSQDRSNQPQHF. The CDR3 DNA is TGCGCCAGCAGCCAAGATCGAAGCAATCAGCCCCAGCATTTT.

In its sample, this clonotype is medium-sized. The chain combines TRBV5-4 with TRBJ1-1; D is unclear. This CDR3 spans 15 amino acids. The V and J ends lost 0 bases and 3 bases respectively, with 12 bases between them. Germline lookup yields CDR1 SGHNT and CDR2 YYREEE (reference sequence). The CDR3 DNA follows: TGTGCCAGCAGCTTGGAAAAGGCCTTTGACACTGAAGCTTTCTTT. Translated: CASSLEKAFDTEAFF.